This entry describes one T cell receptor beta chain. Its antigen is still unknown. Qualities for individual bases were not recorded, and no much larger clone is one base off. To sequence the TCRbeta CDR3 region, genomic DNA was isolated from the sorted cells. TCRbeta CDR3 regions were sequenced using the immunoSEQ Assay. Held by TCRdb, this immuneACCESS table contains in-frame sequences only and omits some clones. Under half of the omission traces to an unresolved V gene where checked; the cause of the rest is unknown. The table for this sample lists 20,000 to 25,000 clones; 80% to 85% of them were counted only once. 20% to 25% of the sample is taken by the ten largest. The trial excluded patients who had a history of autoimmune disease or who were on systemic immunosuppression. In every dose cohort, peripheral blood was drawn for TCR sequencing at baseline, cycle 4 day 1, and cycle 7 day 1. The samples were taken from a phase I, first-in-human, multicenter, open-label dose-escalation trial of ivuxolimab. The trial enrolled adults with locally advanced or metastatic head and neck squamous cell, hepatocellular, melanoma or renal cell carcinoma. CD4+ and CD8+ T cells were sorted separately from peripheral blood before TCR sequencing.

Based on the germline V gene, the CDR1 and CDR2 sequences are MDHEN and SYDVKM. Compared with germline, V lacks 7 bases and J lacks 3 bases; bases without a gene match: 3. Spanning cysteine to phenylalanine, the CDR3 consists of 12 amino acids. Just CDR3 DNA is preserved here, 36 bases in frame from base 1. This specimen comes from a study of OX40 agonist ivuxolimab in advanced cancers. Regarding the research as a whole: Ivuxolimab was a fully human IgG2 agonistic monoclonal antibody targeting the costimulatory receptor OX40 (CD134). The monotherapy dose-escalation portion (N = 52 patients) of the phase I ivuxolimab trial is reported in the paper. Intravenous ivuxolimab was administered to patients every 2 weeks at six dose levels: 0.01, 0.1, 0.3, 1.5, 3 and 10 mg/kg. Peripheral TCRbeta sequencing aimed to test whether ivuxolimab altered TCR sequence diversity and caused clonal T-cell expansion. Patients were allowed to have had prior anti-PD-1, anti-PD-L1 or anti-CTLA-4 therapy, and approximately 43% of the dose-escalation patients had previously received checkpoint inhibitors. Of the 50 to 55 dose-escalation patients, hepatocellular carcinoma was present in about 20, melanoma in some 15, renal cell carcinoma in 9 and head and neck cancer in 9. In the dose-escalation cohort, approximately 82% of patients were male, and the mean age was 60 years with a range of roughly 23 to 79. Partial responses occurred in three dose-escalation patients, of whom one had hepatocellular carcinoma and two had cutaneous melanoma.

Study-wide conclusions, independent of this receptor: The antigen specificity of the clonally expanded peripheral T cells was not determined. In the 0.1-3.0 mg/kg groups, partial responders were among the patients with the lowest normalized peripheral clonal expansion, particularly in CD8+ T cells. Low levels of normalized T-cell clonal expansion were also seen in some patients who did not respond. At doses of 0.1 to 3.0 mg/kg, clonal expansion of both CD4+ and CD8+ T cells in blood was seen between baseline and week 6. After ivuxolimab, CD8+ T cells had more expanded clones than CD4+ T cells on average.

This material consisted of CD4+ or CD8+ T cells sorted from blood, taken in a trial of the OX40 agonist ivuxolimab. The chain employs TRBV28 and TRBJ2-7; 7 bases in between match TRBD2. This TCR was recovered from an adult with an advanced solid tumor such as melanoma, head and neck, liver or kidney cancer. The nucleotide sequence is TGTGCCAGCATAGGCGGGAGCTACGAGCAGTACTTC. Its translation reads: CASIGGSYEQYF.